The present T cell receptor beta chain was sequenced within a study of blood T cell repertoires in COVID-19. Study as a whole: Samples of COVID-19 (acute and convalescent) were obtained from the United States, Italy and Spain. The cDNA or gDNA used as material had been derived from T cells, B-cell-depleted T cells, or PBMCs.

In the original analysis: Amplification with reference gene primers provided the estimates of nucleated cell counts. Some clones are missing from TCRdb's copy, which holds only in-frame ones; the method was immunoSEQ multiplex PCR. V and J calls and clone size are given by that table; D and trimming were obtained from the DNA. The repertoire has about 150,000 clones, approximately 90% of them found once; the top ten carry approximately 2.8%. From germline, CDR1 is SGHAT and CDR2 FQDESV (reference sequence). The V and J ends lost 5 bases and 6 bases, in that order; junction bases with no gene match: 7. The CDR3 runs 14 residues.

The genes are TRBV11-1 and TRBJ2-7; 10 nucleotides agree with TRBD1. The TCR sequence derives from a woman aged 55-75 years with active COVID-19. The sequenced sample was peripheral blood. The CDR3 spells CASSLRDRGFEQYF. CDR3 DNA: TGTGCCAGCAGCCTCCGGGACAGGGGATTCGAGCAGTACTTC.